This entry lists 3 T cell receptor beta chains sequenced from one sample in a study of cytomegalovirus exposure and HLA in healthy donors. The PCR contained 60 Vbeta and 13 Jbeta primers. The table came from immunoSEQ multiplex PCR; TCRdb's copy has only in-frame clones and leaves some out. The table includes about 120,000 clones, 80% detected once. The specimen was PBMCs. The receptors stem from a female donor in good health and CMV-seronegative.

This clone turned up a few times. The chain has TRBV2 and TRBJ2-7; tentative D call: TRBD2 (5 bases). With 11 bases removed from V and 6 bases from J, the gap between germline ends came to 35 bases. CDR3 size: 18 residues. From germline, CDR1 is SNHLY and CDR2 FYNNEI. The CDR3: CAGRGLSEDVWGFREQYF. For the CDR3, the DNA is TGTGCCGGAAGAGGACTGTCCGAGGATGTGTGGGGATTTCGCGAGCAGTACTTC. The variable domain in full, completed from reference TRBV2 and TRBJ2-7, reads EPEVTQTPSHQVTQMGQEVILRCVPISNHLYFYWYRQILGQKVEFLVSFYNNEISEKSEIFDDQFSVERPDGSNFTLKIRSTKLEDSAMYFCAGRGLSEDVWGFREQYFGPGTRLTVT.

The rearrangement joins TRBV6-4 to TRBJ2-3; 9 bases map to TRBD2. Germline CDR1 MRHNA, CDR2 SNTAGT. The CDR3 spans 15 residues. V trimming: 5 bases; J trimming: 0 bases; junction bases outside the gene matches: 3. The CDR3 loop reads CASSLTSGSTDTQYF. CDR3 sequence (DNA): TGTGCCAGCAGTCTGACTAGCGGTAGCACAGATACGCAGTATTTT.

V is TRBV7-8 and J is TRBJ2-7; 8 bases line up with TRBD1. CDR1 is SGHVS, CDR2 FQNEAQ, per germline. V was pared by 5 bases and J by 4 bases, with 10 bases of the junction left unmatched. This CDR3 region has 15 residues. DNA for the CDR3: TGTGCCAGCAGCCCGACGACAGGGGTAAATTACGAGCAGTACTTC. This translates into CASSPTTGVNYEQYF.